These 20 T cell receptor beta chains came from one sample sequenced in a study of cytomegalovirus exposure and HLA in healthy donors. In the PCR, 60 Vbeta and 13 Jbeta primers were used. Data came from immunoSEQ multiplex PCR; TCRdb stores just in-frame clones and leaves some out. Of roughly 100,000 clones listed, nearly 65% were seen once; the top ten hold about 4.3%. The specimen was PBMCs. The receptor set was obtained from a human donor in good health.

The chain couples TRBV5-6 to TRBJ2-5, with TRBD2 identical over 8 bases. The CDR3 loop spans 16 amino acids. Germline V gene data show CDR1 as SGHDT and CDR2 as YYEEEE. Losses at the gene ends were 4 bases for V and 5 bases for J; bases not matched to a gene: 13. The CDR3 coding sequence is TGTGCCAGCAGCCCCGGACCTACCGGGACTAGGGAGACCCAGTACTTC. It translates to CASSPGPTGTRETQYF.

This clone was detected a few times. The rearrangement links TRBV2 to TRBJ2-1; 10 bases are shared with TRBD2. Germline CDR1 and CDR2: SNHLY and FYNNEI. The CDR3 is made up of 15 amino acids. Trimming removed 6 bases from V and 8 bases from J; junction bases left unmatched: 10. The chain's CDR3 is CASRDTSGTDDEQFF. In nucleotides, the CDR3 is TGTGCCAGCAGGGATACTAGCGGGACTGACGATGAGCAGTTCTTC. Together with reference TRBV2 and TRBJ2-1, the CDR3 gives the full variable domain: EPEVTQTPSHQVTQMGQEVILRCVPISNHLYFYWYRQILGQKVEFLVSFYNNEISEKSEIFDDQFSVERPDGSNFTLKIRSTKLEDSAMYFCASRDTSGTDDEQFFGPGTRLTVL.

The rearrangement uses TRBV5-1 and TRBJ1-5; 10 bases match TRBD1. The CDR3 consists of 16 residues. J gave up 6 bases and V 0 bases, and 6 bases lay outside the gene matches. Germline assignment: CDR1 SGHRS and CDR2 YFSETQ. CDR3 amino acids: CASSLGDRGRVQPQHF. CDR3 in DNA: TGCGCCAGCAGCTTGGGAGACAGGGGGCGAGTTCAGCCCCAGCATTTT.

The chain employs TRBV5-4 and TRBJ1-1, with 7 bases matching TRBD1. Germline loops: CDR1 SGHNT, CDR2 YYREEE (reference sequence). The CDR3 extends over 17 amino acids. The J segment lost 14 bases and the V segment lost 4 bases, leaving 26 bases of the junction unmatched. The CDR3 protein is CASSPKPSEQGNSVKFF. The CDR3 DNA is TGTGCCAGCAGCCCCAAACCTTCCGAACAGGGGAACTCAGTCAAATTCTTT.

The CDR3 spells CASSPATSGVVNEQFF. Here the CDR3 DNA reads TGCGCCAGCAGCCCCGCTACCTCCGGGGTAGTCAATGAGCAGTTCTTC. The chain has TRBV4-1 and TRBJ2-1; D is possibly TRBD2 (5 bases). Germline assignment: CDR1 MGHRA and CDR2 YSYEKL. Between the trimmed V and J ends, which lost 4 bases and 6 bases, there was a span of 19 bases. CDR3 length: 16 residues.

The rearrangement uses TRBV7-9 and TRBJ2-7; D unclear. The V gene lost 1 base and the J gene lost 0 bases, with 10 bases spanning the gap. The CDR3 is 15 amino acids. Germline V lookup: CDR1 SEHNR, CDR2 FQNEAQ (reference sequence). Written as DNA, the CDR3 is TGTGCCAGCAGCTTAGAGTTCCGGTACTCCTACGAGCAGTACTTC. As protein: CASSLEFRYSYEQYF. The full variable domain, in which reference TRBV7-9 and TRBJ2-7 provide the parts outside the CDR3, is DTGVSQNPRHKITKRGQNVTFRCDPISEHNRLYWYRQTLGQGPEFLTYFQNEAQLEKSRLLSDRFSAERPKGSFSTLEIQRTEQGDSAMYLCASSLEFRYSYEQYFGPGTRLTVT.

A few counts support this clone. This sequence joins TRBV4-1 and TRBJ2-5; D might be TRBD2 (6 bases). The DNA end lines up better with TRBJ2-7; the J call may be wrong. Germline CDR1 reads MGHRA; CDR2 reads YSYEKL. The CDR3 has 18 amino acids. Here the CDR3 DNA reads TGCGCCAGCAGCCCCTATGGGGGGAGTGCCCTCATCTCCTACGAGCAGTACTTC. Encoded protein: CASSPYGGSALISYEQYF.

V is TRBV7-8 and J is TRBJ2-7, with a weak D call TRBD1 (5 bases). Trimming pared 5 bases from V and 2 bases from J, leaving 10 bases between. The CDR3 length is 13 residues. Germline V gene sequence: CDR1 SGHVS, CDR2 FQNEAQ. CDR3 loop: CASSVQVTYEQYF. The DNA of the CDR3 is TGTGCCAGCAGCGTACAGGTTACCTACGAGCAGTACTTC.

CDR3 DNA sequence: TGTGCCAGCTCCCCCCCAGGGAGGAAACTCACAGATACGCAGTATTTT. Its protein product is CASSPPGRKLTDTQYF. The chain employs TRBV28 and TRBJ2-3; tentative D call: TRBD2 (6 bases). The V gene's germline CDR1 is MDHEN and CDR2 SYDVKM. There are 16 residues in the CDR3. Deletions cut 8 bases from V and 2 bases from J, with 20 bases between.

V is TRBV6-6 and J is TRBJ2-2, with D unresolved. Trimming left V 4 bases short and J 1 base short, with 10 bases between. CDR1 is MNHNY, CDR2 SVGAGI, per germline (reference sequence). CDR3 length: 15 residues. The CDR3 protein is CASSFLEWNTGELFF. In DNA form, the CDR3 reads TGTGCCAGCAGTTTCCTAGAGTGGAACACCGGGGAGCTGTTTTTT.

The rearrangement uses TRBV18 and TRBJ1-4; TRBD1 aligns across 8 bases. V shed 3 bases, J shed 4 bases, and the junction held 10 bases outside the gene matches. The germline CDR1 and CDR2 sequences are KGHSH and LQKENI. The CDR3 totals 17 residues. CDR3 sequence reads: CASSPRTLGQGNEKLFF. CDR3 sequence (DNA): TGTGCCAGCTCACCCCGGACTCTTGGACAGGGTAATGAAAAACTGTTTTTT.

This clone appeared a single time. This chain links TRBV19 with TRBJ1-4, with 10 nucleotides matching TRBD1. The CDR3 spans 14 residues. V was clipped by 3 bases and J by 6 bases; unmatched bases: 1. Germline values: CDR1 LNHDA, CDR2 SQIVND (reference sequence). The CDR3: CASSMGTGDEKLFF. CDR3 in DNA: TGTGCCAGTAGTATGGGGACAGGGGATGAAAAACTGTTTTTT.

The chain recombines TRBV6-5 with TRBJ1-2; the match to TRBD1 covers 8 bases. CDR3 length equals 13 residues. Germline V gives CDR1 MNHEY, CDR2 SVGAGI. V dropped 6 bases and J dropped 8; count of bases not matched to a gene: 8. The CDR3 sequence: CASSLTGEGGYTF. The CDR3 DNA is TGTGCCAGCAGCCTGACAGGGGAGGGCGGCTACACCTTC.

This chain connects TRBV11-2 to TRBJ2-7; the match to TRBD2 covers 9 bases. Losses at the gene ends were 4 bases for V and 2 bases for J; bases not matched to a gene: 15. This CDR3 is built from 18 residues. The germline CDR1 and CDR2 sequences are SGHAT and FQNNGV. The CDR3 DNA is TGTGCCAGCAGCTACGACGCGGCGGGAGGGGCCCTTACCTACGAGCAGTACTTC. This codes for CASSYDAAGGALTYEQYF.

The V call is TRBV7-3, the J call TRBJ2-5; TRBD2 agrees at 7 bases. V was pared by 5 bases and J by 7 bases, with 7 bases of the junction left unmatched. Germline CDR1 and CDR2: SGHTA and FQGTGA. This CDR3 is 13 amino acids long. The CDR3 loop reads CASSDSPSGTQYF. The DNA of the CDR3 is TGTGCCAGCAGCGACTCACCTAGCGGGACCCAGTACTTC. The full variable domain, in which reference TRBV7-3 and TRBJ2-5 provide the parts outside the CDR3, is GAGVSQTPSNKVTEKGKYVELRCDPISGHTALYWYRQSLGQGPEFLIYFQGTGAADDSGLPNDRFFAVRPEGSVSTLKIQRTERGDSAVYLCASSDSPSGTQYFGPGTRLLVL.

This clone has a handful of counts. The chain uses TRBV6-5 and TRBJ2-7; 8 bases match TRBD2. Trimming took 6 bases from V and 3 from J; bases not matched to a gene: 4. The CDR3 consists of 13 residues. Per germline, CDR1 MNHEY and CDR2 SVGAGI. Here the CDR3 DNA reads TGTGCCAGCAGCCGGGGGGGGGACTACGAGCAGTACTTC. Protein product: CASSRGGDYEQYF.

This clone was counted between two and nine times. This chain links TRBV7-9 with TRBJ2-2; D is undetermined. Per germline, CDR1 SEHNR and CDR2 FQNEAQ (reference sequence). The CDR3 has 14 residues. Trimming removed 5 bases from V and 5 bases from J, with 12 bases in between. The CDR3 protein is CASSQRGQTGELFF. For the CDR3, the DNA is TGTGCCAGCAGCCAACGTGGGCAGACCGGGGAGCTGTTTTTT.

The chain combines TRBV28 with TRBJ2-3; weak D call: TRBD2 (5 bases). The V gene's germline CDR1 is MDHEN and CDR2 SYDVKM. V was pared by 5 bases and J by 2 bases, with 8 bases between. The CDR3 contains 13 residues. CDR3 sequence reads: CASSERPTDTQYF. CDR3 coding DNA: TGTGCCAGCAGTGAGCGGCCCACAGATACGCAGTATTTT.

The genes are TRBV6-1 and TRBJ2-5, with 11 bases identical to TRBD1. Germline assignment: CDR1 MNHNS and CDR2 SASEGT. CDR3 length: 16 amino acids. Trimming at V came to 3 bases and at J to 4 bases, leaving 7 bases not matched to a gene. The CDR3 loop reads CASSEATGTGGETQYF. The DNA for the CDR3 is TGTGCCAGCAGTGAGGCGACCGGGACAGGGGGAGAGACCCAGTACTTC.

This rearrangement joins TRBV4-1 to TRBJ2-2; 10 bases map to TRBD2. There are 18 residues in the CDR3. The V and J ends lost 2 bases and 4 bases, in that order; junction bases with no gene match: 10. Germline CDR1 reads MGHRA; CDR2 reads YSYEKL. The CDR3 DNA is TGCGCCAGCAGCCAACCAGCGGGAGGGCCCATTGGCACCGGGGAGCTGTTTTTT. It yields the protein CASSQPAGGPIGTGELFF.